This TCR beta chain comes out of a study of blood T cell repertoires in COVID-19 (dated by TCRdb to the early 2020s). Background for the entire study: Samples from collaborators originated in the United States, Italy and Spain and spanned both the acute and convalescent phases of COVID-19. The material from the prospective study consisted of cDNA or gDNA derived from T cells, B-cell-depleted T cells, or PBMCs. Subjects who had been exposed to COVID-19, were actively infected with it, or had recovered from it provided the deeply sampled blood TCRbeta repertoires that made up the dataset. A freely available public database, intended as a resource for researchers studying the immune response to SARS-CoV-2, is where the repertoires were released. Samples came from the ongoing ImmuneRACE study (first 160 participants) plus 1,254 subjects from 6 global collaborators. A de-identified subject ID, COVID-19 status, age in years and sex were almost always included in the sample metadata. Where available, HLA class I and class II types were obtained from metadata supplied by the sample provider rather than from assay-based typing. What the study reported, not specific to this receptor: How much clinical and demographic metadata was included differed by source and by participant, and the metadata was provided uncurated.

Collaborating institutions collected whole blood in K2EDTA tubes following their own protocols. For TCRbeta analysis, collaborators shipped samples as frozen whole blood, isolated PBMCs, or DNA extracted from either of those sample types. TCRbeta CDR3 regions were amplified from genomic DNA using the immunoSEQ Assay, a bias-controlled multiplex PCR. Processing in the source paper ran as follows. Nucleated cell counts per sample were estimated from amplification of reference gene primers within the assay. To quantify the absolute abundance of each unique TCRbeta CDR3 rearrangement, sequence reads were collapsed and filtered. For each sample, productive Simpson clonality was calculated as the square root of Simpson's diversity index across productive rearrangements. Entries here come from immuneACCESS through TCRdb and include only in-frame sequences with V and J called. Some clones fail to appear in such tables; in the studies checked, an unresolved V gene covers under half of the shortfall, and the cause of the remainder is unknown. V and J calls plus clone size are reproduced from that table; the DNA served to infer D and trimming. The sample table shows 110,000 or so clones, and 75% to 85% are seen once. The top ten clones comprise roughly a tenth of the sample.

V is cut by 6 bases and J by 0 bases, and the space between the germline ends is 18 bases. CDR1 and CDR2 were assigned from the germline V gene as MDHEN and SYDVKM. Including the terminal cysteine and phenylalanine, the CDR3 comprises 16 residues. Only the CDR3 part of the read is kept: 48 bases, read in frame from the first base. In its sample, this clone was seen a few times. Its antigen is still unknown. Per-base quality was not reported, and no clone a single base away is much larger than it. The rearranged segments are TRBV28 and TRBJ2-7, and possibly TRBD2, on 5 matching bases. The sequence came from a human donor in a cohort sampled during active COVID-19. Sequenced: peripheral blood. The DNA reads TGTGCCAGCAGCACCGTTGGTAAGCGGTTCTCCTACGAGCAGTACTTC. Protein translation: CASSTVGKRFSYEQYF.